This TCR beta chain is drawn from a study of blood T cells in healthy people across ages. A J-beta primer mix and a sample-barcoded 5' primer were used in a second PCR of about 7 to 11 cycles. Using its own MiXCR run on the 5' RACE reads, TCRdb lists one record per CDR3 protein. The data hold hundreds of thousands of distinct CDR3 sequences, with approximately 21% observed a single time. Study conclusions and caveats: Significant beta diversity loss was already apparent by age approximately 38, declining roughly linearly. Unknown CMV status may confound age-related changes in expanded clones. The study could not conclusively compare naive and antigen-experienced cells, given its unsorted PBMCs.

CDR3 length: 15 residues. This clonotype turned up a few times. Its matching antigen is unknown. The rearrangement uses TRBV21-1 and TRBJ2-5; TRBD2 is the table's D call and was not checked against the DNA. TRBV21-1 is an annotated pseudogene. The receptor was isolated from a man aged 65-85 years in good health. Material for sequencing was blood. The CDR3 region is CASSNRPPSAETQYF. The CDR3 nucleotides read TGTGCCAGCAGCAATCGTCCCCCTAGCGCTGAGACCCAGTACTTC.